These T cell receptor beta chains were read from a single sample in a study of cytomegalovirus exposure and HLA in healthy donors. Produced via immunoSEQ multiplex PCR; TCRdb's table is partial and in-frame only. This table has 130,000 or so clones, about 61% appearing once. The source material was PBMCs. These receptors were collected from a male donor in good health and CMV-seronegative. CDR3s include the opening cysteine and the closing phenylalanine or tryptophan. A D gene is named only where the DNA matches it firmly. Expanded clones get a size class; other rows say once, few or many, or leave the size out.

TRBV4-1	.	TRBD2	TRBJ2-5	TGCGCCAGCTCCGGAGCGGGGTGGGGGACCCAGTACTTC	CASSGAGWGTQYF
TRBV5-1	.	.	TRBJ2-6	TGCGCCAGCAGCCCGAACCCCACTTCTGGGGCCAACGTCCTGACTTTC	CASSPNPTSGANVLTF
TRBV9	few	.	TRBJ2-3	TGTGCCAGCAGCGTAATGAGTAGCACAGATACGCAGTATTTT	CASSVMSSTDTQYF
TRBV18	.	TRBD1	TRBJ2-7	TGTGCCAGCTCACCACCGACAGGGCCCTACTTTGAGCAGTACTTC	CASSPPTGPYFEQYF
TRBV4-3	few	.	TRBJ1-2	TGCGCCAGCAGCAGCGGGAGGGACATCATCAATTCCCCCTATGGCTACACCTTC	CASSSGRDIINSPYGYTF
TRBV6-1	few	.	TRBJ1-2	TGTGCCAGCAGTCCAAAAACCGCAGGGGCTGATGGCTACACCTTC	CASSPKTAGADGYTF
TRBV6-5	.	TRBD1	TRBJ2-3	TGTGCCAGCAGTGCCTTGGGGACAGTCACAGATACGCAGTATTTT	CASSALGTVTDTQYF
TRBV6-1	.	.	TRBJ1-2	TGTGCCAGCAGTGAGCAGGGAACCTATGGCTACACCTTC	CASSEQGTYGYTF
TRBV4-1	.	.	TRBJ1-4	TGCGCCAGCAGCCACCCCGCGAGTCAGGGGAGAAATGAAAAACTGTTTTTT	CASSHPASQGRNEKLFF
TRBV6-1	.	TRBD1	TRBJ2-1	TGTGCCAGCAGTGACGGGACAGGGGGTATCGATGAGCAGTTCTTC	CASSDGTGGIDEQFF
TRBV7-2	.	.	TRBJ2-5	TGTGCCAGCAGCCCGAGAGAGACCCAGTACTTC	CASSPRETQYF
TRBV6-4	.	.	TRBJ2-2	TGTGCCAGCAGTGACACAGGGACCGGGGAGCTGTTTTTT	CASSDTGTGELFF
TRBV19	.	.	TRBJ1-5	TGTGCCAGTATTGATGCAGGGACAATCGCTCAGCCCCAGCATTTT	CASIDAGTIAQPQHF
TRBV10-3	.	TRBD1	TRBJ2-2	TGTGCCGTCGGGACAGGGGTCACCGGGGAGCTGTTTTTT	CAVGTGVTGELFF
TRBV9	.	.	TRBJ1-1	TGTGCCAGCAGCGCAGATCCTAACAGGAACACTGAAGCTTTCTTT	CASSADPNRNTEAFF
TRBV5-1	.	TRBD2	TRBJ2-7	TGCGCCAGCAGCTCTAGCGGACACTCCTACGAGCAGTACTTC	CASSSSGHSYEQYF
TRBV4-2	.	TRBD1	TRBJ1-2	TGTGCCAGCAGCCATGACAGGGACTATGGCTACACCTTC	CASSHDRDYGYTF
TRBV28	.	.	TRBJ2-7	TGTGCCAGCTCCGGGGACACCCGCTCCTACGAGCAGTACTTC	CASSGDTRSYEQYF
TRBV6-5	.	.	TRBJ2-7	TGTGCCAGCAGTTACTCGATGGCATACGAGCAGTACTTC	CASSYSMAYEQYF
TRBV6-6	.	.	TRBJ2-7	TGTGCCAGCAGTTACGGCCAGAGGATCTACGAGCAGTACTTC	CASSYGQRIYEQYF
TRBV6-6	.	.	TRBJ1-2	TGTGCCAGCAGTTCCTTGGGGGCGTCGAATGGCTACACCTTC	CASSSLGASNGYTF
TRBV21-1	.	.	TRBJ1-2	TGTGCCAGCAGCACGTTGATTTCCGGGACACGGAGGCACTATGGCTACACCTTC	CASSTLISGTRRHYGYTF
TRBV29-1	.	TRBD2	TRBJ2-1	TGCAGCGTTGAACAGCGGGGTCTTTACAATGAGCAGTTCTTC	CSVEQRGLYNEQFF
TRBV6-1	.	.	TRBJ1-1	TGTGCCAGCAGTGCCGTGACGAAGAGGACTGAAGCTTTCTTT	CASSAVTKRTEAFF
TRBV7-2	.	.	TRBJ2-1	TGTGCCAGCAGCTTATCGGATGAGCAGTTCTTC	CASSLSDEQFF
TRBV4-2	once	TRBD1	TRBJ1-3	TGTGCCAGCAGCCTACCCCAGGGGGGAACGGGAAACACCATATATTTT	CASSLPQGGTGNTIYF
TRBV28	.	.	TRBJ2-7	TGTGCCAGCAGTTCTCCGGGACAGCGGGCCTACGAGCAGTACTTC	CASSSPGQRAYEQYF
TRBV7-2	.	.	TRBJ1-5	TGTGCCAGCAGCCGGGACTCCCTGAGCAATCAGCCCCAGCATTTT	CASSRDSLSNQPQHF
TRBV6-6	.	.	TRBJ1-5	TGTGCCAGCACCGGACACGGGAATCAGCCCCAGCATTTT	CASTGHGNQPQHF
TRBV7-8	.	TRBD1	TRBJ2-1	TGTGCCAGCAGCTTAAGAAGGACAGGGTCCTACAATGAGCAGTTCTTC	CASSLRRTGSYNEQFF
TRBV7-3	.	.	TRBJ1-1	TGTGCCAGCAGCTTTGGACCCCAGCGGACCTCTCGGTACACTGAAGCTTTCTTT	CASSFGPQRTSRYTEAFF
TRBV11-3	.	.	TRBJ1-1	TGTGCCAGCAGCTCGACAGGGAACACTGAAGCTTTCTTT	CASSSTGNTEAFF
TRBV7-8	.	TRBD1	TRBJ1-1	TGTGCCAGCAGCTTTATCCTGCCCCGGACAGGGGTGGTCACTGAAGCTTTCTTT	CASSFILPRTGVVTEAFF
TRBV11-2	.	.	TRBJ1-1	TGTGCCAGCAGCCCAGTCACAGGGAGCGGATTCACTGAAGCTTTCTTT	CASSPVTGSGFTEAFF
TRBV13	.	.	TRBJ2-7	TGTGCCAGCAGCTTGGTACAGGGAGACTACTACGAGCAGTACTTC	CASSLVQGDYYEQYF
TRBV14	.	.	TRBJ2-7	TGTGCCAGCAGCCAAGTGCCAGGGTTCGGCGAGCAGTACTTC	CASSQVPGFGEQYF
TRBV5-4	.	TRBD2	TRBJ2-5	TGTGCCAGCAGCATCGGGACTAGATTAGAGACCCAGTACTTC	CASSIGTRLETQYF
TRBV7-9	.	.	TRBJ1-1	TGTGCCAGCAGCTTATGGGCGGGGAACACTGAAGCTTTCTTT	CASSLWAGNTEAFF